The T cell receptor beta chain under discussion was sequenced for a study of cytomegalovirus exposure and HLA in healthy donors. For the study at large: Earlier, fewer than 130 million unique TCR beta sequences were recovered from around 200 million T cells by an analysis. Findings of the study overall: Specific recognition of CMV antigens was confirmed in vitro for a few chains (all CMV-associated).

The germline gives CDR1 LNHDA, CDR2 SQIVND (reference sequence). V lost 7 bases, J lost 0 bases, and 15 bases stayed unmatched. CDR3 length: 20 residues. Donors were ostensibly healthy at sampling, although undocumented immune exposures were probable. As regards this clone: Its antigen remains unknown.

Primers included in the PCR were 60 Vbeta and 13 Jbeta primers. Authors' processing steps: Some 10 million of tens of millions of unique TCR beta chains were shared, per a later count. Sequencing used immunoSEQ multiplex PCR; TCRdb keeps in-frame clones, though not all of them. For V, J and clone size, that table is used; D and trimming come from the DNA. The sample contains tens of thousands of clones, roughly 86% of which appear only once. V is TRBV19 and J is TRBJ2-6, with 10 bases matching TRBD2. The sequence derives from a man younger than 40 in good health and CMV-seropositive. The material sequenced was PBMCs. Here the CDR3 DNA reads TGTGCCAGTACCCTTTCTTTTGGTAGCGGGAGGCACTCTGGGGCCAACGTCCTGACTTTC. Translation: CASTLSFGSGRHSGANVLTF.